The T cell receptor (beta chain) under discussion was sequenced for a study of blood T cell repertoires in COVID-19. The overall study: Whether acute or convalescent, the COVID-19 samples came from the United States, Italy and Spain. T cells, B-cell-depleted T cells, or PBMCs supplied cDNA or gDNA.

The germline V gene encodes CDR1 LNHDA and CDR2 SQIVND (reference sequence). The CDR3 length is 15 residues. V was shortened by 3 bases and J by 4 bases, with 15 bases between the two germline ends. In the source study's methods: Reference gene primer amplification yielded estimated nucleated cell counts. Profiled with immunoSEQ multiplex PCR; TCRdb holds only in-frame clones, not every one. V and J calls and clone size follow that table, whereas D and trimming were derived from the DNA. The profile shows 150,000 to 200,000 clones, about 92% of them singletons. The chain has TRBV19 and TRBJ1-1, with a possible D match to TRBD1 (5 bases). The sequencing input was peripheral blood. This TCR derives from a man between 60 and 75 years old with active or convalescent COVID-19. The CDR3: CASSITGGVATEAFF. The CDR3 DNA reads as TGTGCCAGTAGTATTACCGGGGGAGTAGCCACTGAAGCTTTCTTT.